Below, 13 T cell receptor beta chains from the same sample are listed, as sequenced in a study of cytomegalovirus exposure and HLA in healthy donors. The study ran its PCR with 60 Vbeta and 13 Jbeta primers. Libraries were prepared by immunoSEQ multiplex PCR; TCRdb keeps only in-frame clonotypes and omits some of them. The sample yields about 120,000 clones, around four fifths seen once. Sequenced material: PBMCs. Source of these receptors: a male donor in good health and CMV-seropositive.

V is TRBV5-1 and J is TRBJ1-1; D is ambiguous. The CDR3 sequence is 13 residues long. V lost 6 bases to trimming and J lost 1 base, with 10 bases between them. The V gene's germline CDR1 is SGHRS and CDR2 YFSETQ. CDR3 nucleotide sequence: TGCGCCAGCATGGGGAGGGAGAACACTGAAGCTTTCTTT. It yields the protein CASMGRENTEAFF.

This clone was counted between two and nine times. CDR3 protein: CSASGRDEQFF. In DNA form, the CDR3 reads TGCAGTGCTAGCGGCCGGGATGAGCAGTTCTTC. The rearrangement uses TRBV20-1 and TRBJ2-1; unclear D gene. The ends were cut back, 3 bases at V and 8 bases at J, with 8 bases in the middle. The CDR3 loop spans 11 amino acids. Germline loops: CDR1 DFQATT, CDR2 SNEGSKA (reference sequence).

V is TRBV9 and J is TRBJ2-2, with 9 bases that match TRBD1. The CDR3 loop spans 14 amino acids. The V segment lost 3 bases and the J segment 6 bases; nucleotides outside the gene matches: 3. The germline CDR1 and CDR2 sequences are SGDLS and YYNGEE. CDR3 DNA: TGTGCCAGCAGCGCCCGGACAGGGGCCGGGGAGCTGTTTTTT. Protein sequence: CASSARTGAGELFF.

The chain employs TRBV27 and TRBJ2-2; a weak D match, TRBD1 (6 bases). With 6 bases removed from V and 5 bases from J, the gap between germline ends came to 13 bases. Germline V gene lookup returns CDR1 MNHEY and CDR2 SMNVEV (reference sequence). The CDR3 is 14 amino acids. The CDR3: CASSSRTVTGELFF. The DNA of the CDR3 is TGTGCCAGCAGCTCACGGACAGTAACCGGGGAGCTGTTTTTT.

The chain uses TRBV18 and TRBJ1-5; 7 bases map to TRBD1. The CDR3 length is 13 residues. Germline V gene data show CDR1 as KGHSH and CDR2 as LQKENI. V gave up 3 bases and J gave up 6 bases; unmatched junction bases: 2. The CDR3: CASSPDRVQPQHF. The CDR3 bases are TGTGCCAGCTCACCCGACAGGGTTCAGCCCCAGCATTTT.

The chain has TRBV29-1 and TRBJ1-2; tentative D call: TRBD1 (6 bases). Trimming pared 4 bases from V and 4 bases from J, leaving 19 bases between. This CDR3 contains 15 residues. Per the germline V gene, CDR1 is SQVTM and CDR2 is ANQGSEA. The CDR3 DNA sequence: TGCAGCGTTGCTGGGACAAGGGTGGGGAGCTATGGCTACACCTTC. It yields the protein CSVAGTRVGSYGYTF.

This clone was seen a single time. The V call is TRBV11-1, the J call TRBJ2-5; TRBD1 matches at 7 bases. The CDR3 has 13 amino acids. Losses at the gene ends were 5 bases for V and 2 bases for J; bases not matched to a gene: 2. CDR1 SGHAT and CDR2 FQDESV come from the germline V gene (reference sequence). The CDR3 protein is CASSTGQQETQYF. CDR3 coding DNA: TGTGCCAGCAGCACGGGACAGCAAGAGACCCAGTACTTC.

The chain recombines TRBV19 with TRBJ2-3; a weak D match, TRBD1 (5 bases). V lost 4 bases, J lost 4 bases, and 9 bases lay in between. Germline loops: CDR1 LNHDA, CDR2 SQIVND (reference sequence). The CDR3 is 13 amino acids. CDR3: CASSKRQSDTQYF. The CDR3 nucleotides read TGTGCCAGTAGTAAGAGACAGTCAGATACGCAGTATTTT.

The chain carries TRBV7-9 and TRBJ1-1, with D hard to call. Germline CDR1 SEHNR, CDR2 FQNEAQ (reference sequence). Trimming pared 5 bases from V and 4 bases from J, leaving 8 bases between. The CDR3 sequence is 12 residues long. The CDR3 here is CASSPTSTEAFF. The CDR3 bases are TGTGCCAGCAGCCCCACAAGCACTGAAGCTTTCTTT.

V usage is TRBV29-1 and J usage is TRBJ2-5, with TRBD2 matching over 12 bases. The CDR3 consists of 15 residues. The ends lost 7 bases at V and 4 bases at J; junction bases unmatched: 10. CDR1 is SQVTM and CDR2 is ANQGSEA in the germline V gene. For the CDR3, the DNA is TGCAGCGCCGCCTCTAGCGGGAGGGCCATAGAGACCCAGTACTTC. As protein: CSAASSGRAIETQYF. Full variable domain (remainder filled in from reference TRBV29-1 and TRBJ2-5): SAVISQKPSRDICQRGTSLTIQCQVDSQVTMMFWYRQQPGQSLTLIATANQGSEATYESGFVIDKFPISRPNLTFSTLTVSNMSPEDSSIYLCSAASSGRAIETQYFGPGTRLLVL.

CDR3 sequence (DNA): TGCGCCAGCAGCCAAGATCCAGGGAACAATCAGCCCCAGCATTTT. This sequence encodes CASSQDPGNNQPQHF. J is TRBJ1-5 and V is TRBV4-3; maybe TRBD1 (5 bases). The CDR3 spans 15 residues. V was trimmed by 0 bases and J by 3 bases, leaving 9 bases between them. The germline CDR1 and CDR2 sequences are LGHNA and YSLEER.

The V call is TRBV7-2, the J call TRBJ1-5; D remains unclear. V shed 5 bases and J shed 7 bases, with 12 bases lying between them. This CDR3 has 13 amino acids. Germline V gene sequence: CDR1 SGHTA, CDR2 FQGNSA. CDR3 bases: TGTGCCAGCAGCCTTAGAGAGGCCCAGCCCCAGCATTTT. This codes for CASSLREAQPQHF.

The chain carries TRBV11-2 and TRBJ2-1; a possible D gene is TRBD2 (6 bases). This CDR3 region has 16 residues. V was pared by 3 bases and J by 6 bases, with 18 bases between. The germline V gene has CDR1 SGHAT and CDR2 FQNNGV. CDR3: CASSFGAEGETNEQFF. The CDR3 DNA sequence: TGTGCCAGCAGCTTCGGTGCGGAGGGAGAAACCAATGAGCAGTTCTTC.